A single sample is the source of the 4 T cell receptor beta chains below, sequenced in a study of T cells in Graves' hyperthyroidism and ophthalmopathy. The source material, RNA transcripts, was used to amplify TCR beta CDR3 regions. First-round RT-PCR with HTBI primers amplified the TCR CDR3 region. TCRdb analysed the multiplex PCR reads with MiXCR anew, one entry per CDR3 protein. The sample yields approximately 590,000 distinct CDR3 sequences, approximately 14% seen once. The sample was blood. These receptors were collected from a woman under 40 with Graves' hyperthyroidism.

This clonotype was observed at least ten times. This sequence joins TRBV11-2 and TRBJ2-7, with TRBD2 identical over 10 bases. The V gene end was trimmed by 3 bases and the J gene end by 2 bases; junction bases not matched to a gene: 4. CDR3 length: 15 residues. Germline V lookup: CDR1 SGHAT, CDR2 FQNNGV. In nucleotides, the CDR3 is TGTGCCAGCAGCTTCGGACTAGCGGCCCCCTACGAGCAGTACTTC. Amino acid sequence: CASSFGLAAPYEQYF. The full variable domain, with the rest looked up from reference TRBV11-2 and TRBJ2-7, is EAGVAQSPRYKIIEKRQSVAFWCNPISGHATLYWYQQILGQGPKLLIQFQNNGVVDDSQLPKDRFSAERLKGVDSTLKIQPAKLEDSAVYLCASSFGLAAPYEQYFGPGTRLTVT.

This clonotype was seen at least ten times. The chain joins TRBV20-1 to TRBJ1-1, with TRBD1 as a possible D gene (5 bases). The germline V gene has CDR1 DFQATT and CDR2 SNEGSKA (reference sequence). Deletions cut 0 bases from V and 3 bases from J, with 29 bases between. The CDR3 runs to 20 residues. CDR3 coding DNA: TGCAGTGCTAGAGAGGCCCCCTTGGGAAGGGGAGTAAGAAGAGACACTGAAGCTTTCTTT. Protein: CSAREAPLGRGVRRDTEAFF.

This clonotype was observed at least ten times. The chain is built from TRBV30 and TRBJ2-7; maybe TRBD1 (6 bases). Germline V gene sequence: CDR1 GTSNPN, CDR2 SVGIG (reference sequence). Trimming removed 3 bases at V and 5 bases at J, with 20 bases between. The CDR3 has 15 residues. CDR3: CAWSPSGYRADEQYF. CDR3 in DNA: TGTGCCTGGAGCCCCTCCGGGTACAGGGCGGACGAGCAGTACTTC. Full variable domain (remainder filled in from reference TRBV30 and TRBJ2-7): SQTIHQWPATLVQPVGSPLSLECTVEGTSNPNLYWYRQAAGRGLQLLFYSVGIGQISSEVPQNLSASRPQDRQFILSSKKLLLSDSGFYLCAWSPSGYRADEQYFGPGTRLTVT.

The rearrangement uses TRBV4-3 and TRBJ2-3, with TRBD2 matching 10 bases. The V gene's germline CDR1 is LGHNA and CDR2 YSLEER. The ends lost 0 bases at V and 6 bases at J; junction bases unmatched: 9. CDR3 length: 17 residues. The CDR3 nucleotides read TGCGCCAGCAGCCAAGATATGGCTAGCGGGAGAAGGGATACGCAGTATTTT. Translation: CASSQDMASGRRDTQYF.